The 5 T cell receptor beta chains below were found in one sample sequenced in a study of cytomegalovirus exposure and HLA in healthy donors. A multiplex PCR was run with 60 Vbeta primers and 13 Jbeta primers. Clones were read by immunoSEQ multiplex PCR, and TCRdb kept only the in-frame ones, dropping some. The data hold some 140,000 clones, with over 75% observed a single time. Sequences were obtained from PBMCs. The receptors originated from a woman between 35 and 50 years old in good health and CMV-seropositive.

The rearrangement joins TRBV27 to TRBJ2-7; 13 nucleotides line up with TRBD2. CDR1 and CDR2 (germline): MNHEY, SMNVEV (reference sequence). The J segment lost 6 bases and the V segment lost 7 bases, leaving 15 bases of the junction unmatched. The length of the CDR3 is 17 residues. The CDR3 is CASTTTQLAGGPSEQYF. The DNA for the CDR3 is TGTGCCAGCACTACAACTCAACTAGCGGGAGGGCCCTCCGAGCAGTACTTC.

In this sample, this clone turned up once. CDR3 nucleotides: TGTGCCAGTAGCAGGGGACTAGCGGGAGGTTCGGCCTACAATGAGCAGTTCTTC. Translated: CASSRGLAGGSAYNEQFF. The chain has TRBV19 and TRBJ2-1; 15 positions agree with TRBD2. This CDR3 is 18 amino acids long. V gave up 6 bases and J gave up 2 bases; unmatched junction bases: 8. Germline V gives CDR1 LNHDA, CDR2 SQIVND (reference sequence).

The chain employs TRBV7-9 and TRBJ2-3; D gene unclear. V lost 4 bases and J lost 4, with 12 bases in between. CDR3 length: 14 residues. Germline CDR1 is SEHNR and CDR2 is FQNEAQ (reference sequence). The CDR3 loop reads CASSSLGASDTQYF. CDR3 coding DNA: TGTGCCAGCAGCTCTTTGGGCGCATCAGATACGCAGTATTTT.

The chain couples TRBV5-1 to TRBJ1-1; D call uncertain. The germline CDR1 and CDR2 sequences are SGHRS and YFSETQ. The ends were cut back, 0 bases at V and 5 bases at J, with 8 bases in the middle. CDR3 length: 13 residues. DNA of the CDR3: TGCGCCAGCAGCTTGGATGTCCCGACTGAAGCTTTCTTT. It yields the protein CASSLDVPTEAFF.

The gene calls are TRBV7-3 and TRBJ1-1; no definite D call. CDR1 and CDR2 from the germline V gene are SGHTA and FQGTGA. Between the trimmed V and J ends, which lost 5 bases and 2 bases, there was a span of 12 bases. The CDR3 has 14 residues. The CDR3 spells CASSPSEGNTEAFF. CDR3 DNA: TGTGCCAGCAGCCCGAGTGAGGGAAACACTGAAGCTTTCTTT.